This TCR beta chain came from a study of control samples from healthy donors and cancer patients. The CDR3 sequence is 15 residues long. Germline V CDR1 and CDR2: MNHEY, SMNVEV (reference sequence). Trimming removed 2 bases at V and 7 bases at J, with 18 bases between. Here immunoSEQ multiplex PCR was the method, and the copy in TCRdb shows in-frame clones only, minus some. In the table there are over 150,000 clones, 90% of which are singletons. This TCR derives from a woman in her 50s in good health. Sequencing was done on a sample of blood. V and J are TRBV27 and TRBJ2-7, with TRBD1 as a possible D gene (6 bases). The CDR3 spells CASSLGARTASEQYF. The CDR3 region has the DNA TGTGCCAGCAGTTTAGGTGCTAGGACAGCCTCGGAGCAGTACTTC.